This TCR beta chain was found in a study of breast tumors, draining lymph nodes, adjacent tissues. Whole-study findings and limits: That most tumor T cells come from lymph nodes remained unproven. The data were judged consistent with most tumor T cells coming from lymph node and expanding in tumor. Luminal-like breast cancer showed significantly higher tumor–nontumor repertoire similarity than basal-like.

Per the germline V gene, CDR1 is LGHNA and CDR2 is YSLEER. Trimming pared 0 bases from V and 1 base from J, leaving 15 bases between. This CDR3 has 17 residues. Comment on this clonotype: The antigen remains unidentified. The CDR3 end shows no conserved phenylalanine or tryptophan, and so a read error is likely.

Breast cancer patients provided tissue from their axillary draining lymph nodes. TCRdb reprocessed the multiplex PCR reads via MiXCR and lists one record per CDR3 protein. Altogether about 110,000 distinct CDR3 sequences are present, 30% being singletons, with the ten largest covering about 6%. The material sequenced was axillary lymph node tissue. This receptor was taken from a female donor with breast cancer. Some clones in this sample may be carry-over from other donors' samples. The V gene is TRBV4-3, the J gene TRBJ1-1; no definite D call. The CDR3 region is CASSQDGRFSENTEAFC. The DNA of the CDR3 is TGCGCCAGCAGCCAAGATGGCCGTTTTTCAGAGAACACTGAAGCTTTCTGT.